Listed below are T cell receptor beta chains from one sample, sequenced in a study of CD8 T cells in Susac syndrome. TCRdb independently ran MiXCR on the immunoSEQ multiplex PCR reads; one entry per CDR3 protein. Counted here are around 180,000 distinct CDR3 sequences, almost 96% occurring once; the ten biggest clones make up under 0.095%. Material: CD4+ T cells from PBMCs. The receptor set was obtained from a human donor with multiple sclerosis. The conserved cysteine and the conserved F or W are not part of the CDR3 here.

>TRBJ2-5|TRBV29-1
SVEVLAGSQETQY
>TRBJ1-2|TRBV29-1
SVEDLGGDYGYT
>TRBJ2-7|TRBV20-1
SAARTGRPKGY
>TRBJ2-2|TRBV4-2
ASSPVGDRDTGELF
>TRBJ1-1|TRBV6-5
ASSQGTEAF
>TRBJ2-7|TRBV4-1
ASSHLTGRSYEQY
>TRBJ2-1|TRBV5-4
ASSPGQGEREQF
>TRBJ1-4|TRBV15
ATSRDPGATNEKLF
>TRBJ2-2|TRBV20-1
SASPSGVSGELF
>TRBJ1-2|TRBV30
AWSAKGAAGYT
>TRBJ2-5|TRBV5-1
ASSLEGPGTDQETQY
>TRBJ2-3|TRBV7-2
ASSDRGPGTDTQY
>TRBJ2-1|TRBV29-1
SLAGRYNEQF
>TRBJ2-7|TRBV18
ASSPPGQGAYEQY
>TRBJ1-5|TRBV20-1
SARAGQALQPQH
>TRBJ1-2|TRBV3-1
ASSQDVNWNGYT
>TRBJ1-1|TRBV28
ASKVSTEAF
>TRBJ1-2|TRBV6-6
ASGVRGLDYT
>TRBJ1-6|TRBV9
ASSAEQGYNSPLH
>TRBJ1-5|TRBV12-3/TRBV12-4
ASSAGWPDQPQH
>TRBJ2-7|TRBV30
AWSVLPGAAEQY
>TRBJ2-7|TRBV20-1
SARGGTVLPSEQY
>TRBJ1-6|TRBV27
ASSLDRESSPLH
>TRBJ2-7|TRBV30
ALQADEQY
>TRBJ1-2|TRBV18
ASSPLTGVGGYT
>TRBJ2-5|TRBV5-1
ASSLRGETQY
>TRBJ2-7|TRBV7-9
ASSLFLRTSQTYEQY
>TRBJ1-5|TRBV3-1
ASSQGQGGGQPQH
>TRBJ2-3|TRBV29-1
SASGTSGPGDTQY
>TRBJ2-7|TRBV9
ASSVGPSGQGVYEQY